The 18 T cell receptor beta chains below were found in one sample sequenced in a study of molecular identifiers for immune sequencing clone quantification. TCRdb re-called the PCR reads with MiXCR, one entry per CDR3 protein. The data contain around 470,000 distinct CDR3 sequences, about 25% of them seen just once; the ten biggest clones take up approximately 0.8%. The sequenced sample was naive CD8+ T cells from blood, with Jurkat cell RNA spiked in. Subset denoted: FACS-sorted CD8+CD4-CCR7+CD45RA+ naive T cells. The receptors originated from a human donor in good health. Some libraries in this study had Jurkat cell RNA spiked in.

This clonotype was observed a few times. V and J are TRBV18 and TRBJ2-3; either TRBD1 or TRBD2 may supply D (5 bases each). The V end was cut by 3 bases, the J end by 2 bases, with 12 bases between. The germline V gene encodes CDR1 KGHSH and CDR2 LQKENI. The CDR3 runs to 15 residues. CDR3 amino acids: CASSPYRDLTDTQYF. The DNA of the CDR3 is TGTGCCAGCTCACCGTACCGGGACCTCACAGATACGCAGTATTTT. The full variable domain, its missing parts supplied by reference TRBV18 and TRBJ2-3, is NAGVMQNPRHLVRRRGQEARLRCSPMKGHSHVYWYRQLPEEGLKFMVYLQKENIIDESGMPKERFSAEFPKEGPSILRIQQVVRGDSAAYFCASSPYRDLTDTQYFGPGTRLTVL.

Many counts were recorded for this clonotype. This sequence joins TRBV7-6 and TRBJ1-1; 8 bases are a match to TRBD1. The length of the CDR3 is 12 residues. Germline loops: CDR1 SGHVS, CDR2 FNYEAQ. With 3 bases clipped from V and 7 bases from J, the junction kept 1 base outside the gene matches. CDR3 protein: CASSFGQGEAFF. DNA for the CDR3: TGTGCCAGCAGCTTCGGACAGGGTGAAGCTTTCTTT.

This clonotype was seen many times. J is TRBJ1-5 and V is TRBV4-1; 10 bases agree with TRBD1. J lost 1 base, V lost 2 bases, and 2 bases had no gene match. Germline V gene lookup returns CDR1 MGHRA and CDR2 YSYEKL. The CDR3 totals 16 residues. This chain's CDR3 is CASSQRQGASNQPQHF. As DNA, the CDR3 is TGCGCCAGCAGCCAAAGACAGGGGGCGAGCAATCAGCCCCAGCATTTT.

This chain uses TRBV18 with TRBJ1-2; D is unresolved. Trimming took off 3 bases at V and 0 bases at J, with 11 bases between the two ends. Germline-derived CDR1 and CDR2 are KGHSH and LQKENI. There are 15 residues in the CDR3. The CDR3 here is CASSPRDGANYGYTF. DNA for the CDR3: TGTGCCAGCTCACCGAGAGACGGGGCTAACTATGGCTACACCTTC.

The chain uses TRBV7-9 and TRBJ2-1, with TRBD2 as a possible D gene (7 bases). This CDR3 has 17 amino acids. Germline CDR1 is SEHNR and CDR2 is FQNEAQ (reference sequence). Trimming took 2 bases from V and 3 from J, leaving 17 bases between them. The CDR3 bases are TGTGCCAGCAGCTTAACAGGGTCGGTAGCGGGCTACAATGAGCAGTTCTTC. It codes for CASSLTGSVAGYNEQFF. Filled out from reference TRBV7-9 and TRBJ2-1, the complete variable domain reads DTGVSQNPRHKITKRGQNVTFRCDPISEHNRLYWYRQTLGQGPEFLTYFQNEAQLEKSRLLSDRFSAERPKGSFSTLEIQRTEQGDSAMYLCASSLTGSVAGYNEQFFGPGTRLTVL.

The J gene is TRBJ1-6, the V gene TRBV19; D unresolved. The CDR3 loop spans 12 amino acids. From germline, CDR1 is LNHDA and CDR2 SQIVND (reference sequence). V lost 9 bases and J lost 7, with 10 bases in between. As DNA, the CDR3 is TGTGCCAGCAGCCTCCGGAATTCACCCCTCCACTTT. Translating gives CASSLRNSPLHF. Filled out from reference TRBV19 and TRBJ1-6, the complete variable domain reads DGGITQSPKYLFRKEGQNVTLSCEQNLNHDAMYWYRQDPGQGLRLIYYSQIVNDFQKGDIAEGYSVSREKKESFPLTVTSAQKNPTAFYLCASSLRNSPLHFGNGTRLTVT.

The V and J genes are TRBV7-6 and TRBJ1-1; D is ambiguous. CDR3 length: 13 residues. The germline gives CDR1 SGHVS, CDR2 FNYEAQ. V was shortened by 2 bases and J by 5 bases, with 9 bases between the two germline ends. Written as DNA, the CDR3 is TGTGCCAGCAGCTTAAACGAGATGACTGAAGCTTTCTTT. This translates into CASSLNEMTEAFF.

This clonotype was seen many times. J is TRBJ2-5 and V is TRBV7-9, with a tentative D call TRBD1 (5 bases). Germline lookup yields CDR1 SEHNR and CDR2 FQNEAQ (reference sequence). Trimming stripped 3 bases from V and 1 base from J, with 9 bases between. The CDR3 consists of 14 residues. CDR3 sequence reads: CASSFSGFQETQYF. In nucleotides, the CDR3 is TGTGCCAGCAGCTTTTCAGGGTTCCAAGAGACCCAGTACTTC. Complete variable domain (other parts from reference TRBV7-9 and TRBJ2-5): DTGVSQNPRHKITKRGQNVTFRCDPISEHNRLYWYRQTLGQGPEFLTYFQNEAQLEKSRLLSDRFSAERPKGSFSTLEIQRTEQGDSAMYLCASSFSGFQETQYFGPGTRLLVL.

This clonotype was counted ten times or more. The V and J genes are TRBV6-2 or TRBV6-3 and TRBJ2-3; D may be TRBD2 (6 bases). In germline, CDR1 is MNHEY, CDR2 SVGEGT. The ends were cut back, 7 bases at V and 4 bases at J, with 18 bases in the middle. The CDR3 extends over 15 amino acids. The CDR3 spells CASTTGEEGPDTQYF. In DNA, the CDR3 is TGTGCCAGCACCACGGGGGAGGAGGGCCCAGATACGCAGTATTTT.

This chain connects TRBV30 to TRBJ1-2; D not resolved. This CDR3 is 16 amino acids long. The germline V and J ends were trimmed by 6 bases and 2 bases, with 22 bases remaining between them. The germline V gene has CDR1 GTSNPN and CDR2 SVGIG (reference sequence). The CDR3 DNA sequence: TGTGCCTGCACTATGGTTGGCAGTAACGACAACTATGGCTACACCTTC. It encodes CACTMVGSNDNYGYTF. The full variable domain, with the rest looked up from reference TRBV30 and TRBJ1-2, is SQTIHQWPATLVQPVGSPLSLECTVEGTSNPNLYWYRQAAGRGLQLLFYSVGIGQISSEVPQNLSASRPQDRQFILSSKKLLLSDSGFYLCACTMVGSNDNYGYTFGSGTRLTVV.

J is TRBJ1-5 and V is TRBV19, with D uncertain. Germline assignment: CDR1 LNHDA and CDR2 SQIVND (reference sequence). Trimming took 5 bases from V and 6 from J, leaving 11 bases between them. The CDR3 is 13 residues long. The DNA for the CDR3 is TGTGCCAGTAGTCTGGGGAGCCCTCAGCCCCAGCATTTT. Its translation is CASSLGSPQPQHF.

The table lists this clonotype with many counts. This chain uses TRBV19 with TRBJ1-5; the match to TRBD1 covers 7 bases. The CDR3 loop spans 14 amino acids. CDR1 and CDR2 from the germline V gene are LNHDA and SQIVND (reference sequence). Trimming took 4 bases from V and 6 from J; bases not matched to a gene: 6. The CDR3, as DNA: TGTGCCAGTAGTACTAGGGGGCCCGGTCAGCCCCAGCATTTT. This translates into CASSTRGPGQPQHF.

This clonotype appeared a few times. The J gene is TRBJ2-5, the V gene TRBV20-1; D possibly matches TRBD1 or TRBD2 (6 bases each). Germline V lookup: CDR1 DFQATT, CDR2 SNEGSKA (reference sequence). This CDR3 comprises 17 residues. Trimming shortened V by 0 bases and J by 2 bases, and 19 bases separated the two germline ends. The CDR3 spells CSARDWGAGDLQETQYF. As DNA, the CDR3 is TGCAGTGCTAGAGATTGGGGGGCAGGGGACCTGCAAGAGACCCAGTACTTC.

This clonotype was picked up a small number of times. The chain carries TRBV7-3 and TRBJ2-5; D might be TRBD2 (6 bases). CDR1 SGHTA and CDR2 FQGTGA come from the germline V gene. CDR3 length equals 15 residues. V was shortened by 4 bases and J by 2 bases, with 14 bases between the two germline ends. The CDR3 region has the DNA TGTGCCAGCAGCTGGGGTGGAGGGAGACAAGAGACCCAGTACTTC. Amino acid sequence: CASSWGGGRQETQYF.

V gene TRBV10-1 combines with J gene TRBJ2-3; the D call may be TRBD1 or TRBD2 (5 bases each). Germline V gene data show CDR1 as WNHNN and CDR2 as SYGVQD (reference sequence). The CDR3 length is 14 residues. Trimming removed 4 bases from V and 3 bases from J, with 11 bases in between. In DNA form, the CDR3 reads TGCGCCAGCAGTGGGGACCGAAGGACAGATACGCAGTATTTT. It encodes CASSGDRRTDTQYF.

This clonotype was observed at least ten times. The CDR3 is CASSSDRYSNQPQHF. CDR3 bases: TGTGCCAGTAGTTCCGACAGGTATAGCAATCAGCCCCAGCATTTT. The V gene is TRBV19, the J gene TRBJ1-5, with D possibly TRBD1 on 6 matching bases. Germline V gives CDR1 LNHDA, CDR2 SQIVND (reference sequence). The CDR3 covers 15 residues. The ends were cut back, 5 bases at V and 0 bases at J, with 11 bases in the middle.

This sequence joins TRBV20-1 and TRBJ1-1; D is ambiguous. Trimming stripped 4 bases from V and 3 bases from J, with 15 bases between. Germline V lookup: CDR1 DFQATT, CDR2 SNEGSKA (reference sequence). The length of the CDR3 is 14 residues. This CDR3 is CSATAFRWDTEAFF. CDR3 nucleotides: TGCAGTGCTACCGCCTTCCGGTGGGACACTGAAGCTTTCTTT.

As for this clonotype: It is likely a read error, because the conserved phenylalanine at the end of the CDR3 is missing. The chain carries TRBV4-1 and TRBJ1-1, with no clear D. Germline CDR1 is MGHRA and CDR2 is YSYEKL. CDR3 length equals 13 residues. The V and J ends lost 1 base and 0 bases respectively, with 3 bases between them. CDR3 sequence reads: CASSQVMNTEAFL. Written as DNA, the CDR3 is TGCGCCAGCAGCCAAGTTATGAACACTGAAGCTTTCTTA.